At least ten counts were recorded for the clone carrying this T cell receptor (beta chain). Its target is not known. The sample comes from a study of response to subunit inactivated influenza vaccine. Whole-study findings and limits: The authors suggested that every seasonal influenza vaccination recruits few new T cells.

Trimming took 6 bases from V and 7 from J, leaving 12 bases between them. The CDR3 runs to 12 residues. TCRdb independently ran MiXCR on the RT-PCR reads; one entry per CDR3 protein. The top ten hold 11% of the sample, which has approximately 500,000 distinct CDR3 sequences, approximately 14% seen once. This TCR derives from a man aged 45 to 65 who received an inactivated influenza vaccine. The sample here was PBMCs from blood, taken 11 to 12 days after vaccination. This sequence joins TRBV12-3 or TRBV12-4 and TRBJ2-5, with a tentative D call TRBD2 (5 bases). This chain's CDR3 is CASSPAGGTQYF. The CDR3 nucleotides read TGTGCCAGCAGCCCCGCGGGCGGGACCCAGTACTTC.